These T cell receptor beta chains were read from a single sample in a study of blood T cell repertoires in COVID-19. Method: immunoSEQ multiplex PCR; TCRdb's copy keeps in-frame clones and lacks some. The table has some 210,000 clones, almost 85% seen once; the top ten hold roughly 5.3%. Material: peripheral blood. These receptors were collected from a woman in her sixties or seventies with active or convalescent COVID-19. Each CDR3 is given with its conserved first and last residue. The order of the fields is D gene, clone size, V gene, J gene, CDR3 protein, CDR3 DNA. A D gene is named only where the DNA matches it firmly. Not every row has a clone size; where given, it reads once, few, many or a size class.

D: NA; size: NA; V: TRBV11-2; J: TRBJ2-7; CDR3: CASSLTGRVSEQYF; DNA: TGTGCCAGCAGCTTAACCGGGAGAGTTTCCGAGCAGTACTTC
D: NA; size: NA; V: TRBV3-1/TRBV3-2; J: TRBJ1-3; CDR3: CASSRGLVTTGNTIYF; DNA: TGTGCCAGCAGCCGAGGTCTCGTGACGACTGGAAACACCATATATTTT
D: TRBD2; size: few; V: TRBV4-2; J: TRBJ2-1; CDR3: CASSFRLASNNEQFF; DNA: TGTGCCAGCAGCTTCCGACTAGCGTCGAACAATGAGCAGTTCTTC
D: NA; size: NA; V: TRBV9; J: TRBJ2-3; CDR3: CASSLLQGTQYF; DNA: TGTGCCAGCAGCCTGTTACAGGGAACGCAGTATTTT
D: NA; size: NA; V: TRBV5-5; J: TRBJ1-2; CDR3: CASSLGGSTNYGYTF; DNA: TGTGCCAGCAGCTTAGGCGGTTCAACTAACTATGGCTACACCTTC
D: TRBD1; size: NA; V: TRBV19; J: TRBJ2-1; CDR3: CASSRDSYNEQFF; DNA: TGTGCCAGTAGTCGGGACAGCTACAATGAGCAGTTCTTC
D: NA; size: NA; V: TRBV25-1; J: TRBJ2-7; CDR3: CASSQARVPYEQYF; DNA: TGTGCCAGCTCCCAGGCGAGGGTTCCCTACGAGCAGTACTTC
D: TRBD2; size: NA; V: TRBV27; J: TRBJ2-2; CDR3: CASSLATSVLNTGELFF; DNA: TGTGCCAGCAGTTTAGCTACTAGCGTGTTAAACACCGGGGAGCTGTTTTTT
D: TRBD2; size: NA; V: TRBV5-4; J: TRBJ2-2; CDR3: CASSWGLAGTGELFF; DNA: TGTGCCAGCAGCTGGGGACTAGCGGGCACCGGGGAGCTGTTTTTT
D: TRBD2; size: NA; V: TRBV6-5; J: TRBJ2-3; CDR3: CASSYIAGGPWDTQYF; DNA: TGTGCCAGCAGTTACATCGCGGGAGGGCCTTGGGATACGCAGTATTTT
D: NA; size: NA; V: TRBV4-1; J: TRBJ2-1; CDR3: CASSLLALGGYNEQFF; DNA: TGCGCCAGCAGCTTACTAGCCCTAGGCGGGTACAATGAGCAGTTCTTC
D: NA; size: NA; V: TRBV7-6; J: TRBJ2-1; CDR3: CASTSGGTYYDEQFF; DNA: TGTGCCAGCACCTCCGGCGGGACGTATTACGATGAGCAGTTCTTC
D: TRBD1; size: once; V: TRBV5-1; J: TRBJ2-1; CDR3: CASSLVFIFRDRGILGNEQFF; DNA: TGCGCCAGCAGCTTGGTTTTCATCTTCCGGGACAGGGGGATTTTAGGCAATGAGCAGTTCTTC
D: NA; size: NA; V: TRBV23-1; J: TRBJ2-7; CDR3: CASSQYSTQLSEQYF; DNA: TGCGCCAGCAGTCAATACTCCACCCAACTCTCTGAGCAGTACTTC
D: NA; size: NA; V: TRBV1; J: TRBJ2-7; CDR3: CTSSQILALGHEQYF; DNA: TGCACCAGCAGCCAAATTCTAGCGCTGGGCCACGAGCAGTACTTC
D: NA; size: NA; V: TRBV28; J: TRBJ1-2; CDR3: CASNNPGGANYGYTF; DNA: TGTGCCAGCAACAATCCGGGGGGAGCTAACTATGGCTACACCTTC
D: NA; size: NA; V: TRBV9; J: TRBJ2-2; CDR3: CASSVTWGELFF; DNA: TGTGCCAGCAGCGTCACTTGGGGGGAGCTGTTTTTT
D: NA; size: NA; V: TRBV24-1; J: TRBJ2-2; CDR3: CATSSTGELFF; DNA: TGTGCCACCAGTTCGACCGGGGAGCTGTTTTTT
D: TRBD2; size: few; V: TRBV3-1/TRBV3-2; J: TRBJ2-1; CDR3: CASSPTSGIYNEQFF; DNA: TGTGCCAGCAGCCCCACTAGCGGGATATACAATGAGCAGTTCTTC
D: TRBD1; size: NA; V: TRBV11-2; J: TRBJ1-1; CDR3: CASSFTGQGNTEAFF; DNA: TGTGCCAGCAGCTTTACGGGACAGGGAAACACTGAAGCTTTCTTT
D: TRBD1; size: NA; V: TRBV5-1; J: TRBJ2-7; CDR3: CASSPTSGTGSYWYF; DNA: TGCGCCAGCAGCCCCACGTCCGGGACAGGGTCATACTGGTACTTC
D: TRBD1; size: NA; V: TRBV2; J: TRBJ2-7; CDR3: CASIPFMAGGYEQYF; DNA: TGTGCCAGCATTCCCTTTATGGCAGGGGGCTACGAGCAGTACTTC
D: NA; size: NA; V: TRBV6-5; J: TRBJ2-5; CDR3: CASSRIETQYF; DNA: TGTGCCAGCAGCCGTATAGAGACCCAGTACTTC
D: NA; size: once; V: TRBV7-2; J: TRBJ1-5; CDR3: CASSLGQDGQPQHF; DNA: TGTGCCAGCAGCTTAGGGCAGGATGGTCAGCCCCAGCATTTT
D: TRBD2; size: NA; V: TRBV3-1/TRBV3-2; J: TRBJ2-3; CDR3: CASSQRGRGSNTQYF; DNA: TGTGCCAGCAGCCAGCGCGGGAGGGGATCAAATACGCAGTATTTT
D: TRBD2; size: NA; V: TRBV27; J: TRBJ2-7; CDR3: CASSLTSGNLGEQYF; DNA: TGTGCCAGCAGTTTGACTAGCGGGAACCTGGGGGAGCAGTACTTC
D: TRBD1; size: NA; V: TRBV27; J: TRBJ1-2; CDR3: CASSLNRGTNYGYTF; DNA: TGTGCCAGCAGTTTAAACAGGGGTACGAACTATGGCTACACCTTC
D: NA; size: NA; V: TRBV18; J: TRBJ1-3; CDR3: CASSRYREESSGNTIYF; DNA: TGTGCCAGCTCACGATACAGGGAAGAAAGCTCTGGAAACACCATATATTTT
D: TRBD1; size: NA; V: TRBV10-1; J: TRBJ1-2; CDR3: CASSSGTGGPYGYTF; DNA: TGCGCCAGCAGCTCCGGGACAGGGGGCCCATATGGCTACACCTTC
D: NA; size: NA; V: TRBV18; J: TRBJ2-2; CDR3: CASSPTFLNTGELFF; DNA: TGTGCCAGCTCACCCACATTCCTGAACACCGGGGAGCTGTTTTTT
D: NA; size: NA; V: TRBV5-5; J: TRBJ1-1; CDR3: CASTDFALNTEAFF; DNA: TGTGCCAGCACAGATTTCGCATTGAACACTGAAGCTTTCTTT
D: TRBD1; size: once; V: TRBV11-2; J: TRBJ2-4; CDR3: CASSVLQGAIAKNIQYF; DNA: TGTGCCAGCAGCGTTTTACAGGGGGCCATAGCCAAAAACATTCAGTACTTC
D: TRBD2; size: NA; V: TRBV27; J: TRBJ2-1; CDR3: CASSLRTSGRGAYNEQFF; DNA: TGTGCCAGCAGTTTAAGGACTAGCGGGAGAGGCGCCTACAATGAGCAGTTCTTC
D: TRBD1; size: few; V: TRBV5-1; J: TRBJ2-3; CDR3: CASSLVGQGFTDTQYF; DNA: TGCGCCAGCAGCTTGGTAGGACAGGGATTCACAGATACGCAGTATTTT
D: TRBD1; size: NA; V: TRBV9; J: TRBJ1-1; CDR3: CASSVATGATEAFF; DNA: TGTGCCAGCAGCGTAGCTACAGGGGCCACTGAAGCTTTCTTT
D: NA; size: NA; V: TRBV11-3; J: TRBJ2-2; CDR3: CASSLEYGGGYLNTGELFF; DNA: TGTGCCAGCAGCTTAGAGTACGGGGGAGGCTACTTGAACACCGGGGAGCTGTTTTTT
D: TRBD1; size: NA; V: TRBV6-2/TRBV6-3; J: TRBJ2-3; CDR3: CASSFPQGASVWTDTQYF; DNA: TGTGCCAGCAGTTTCCCACAGGGGGCTTCGGTATGGACAGATACGCAGTATTTT
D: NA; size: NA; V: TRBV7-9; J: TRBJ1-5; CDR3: CASSFSDMQPQHF; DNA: TGTGCCAGCAGCTTCTCCGACATGCAGCCCCAGCATTTT
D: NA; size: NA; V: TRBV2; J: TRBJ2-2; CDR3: CASSESGPGTGELFF; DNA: TGTGCCAGCAGTGAAAGTGGGCCTGGCACCGGGGAGCTGTTTTTT
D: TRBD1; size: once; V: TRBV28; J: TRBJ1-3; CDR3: CASSRPGTGSGNTIYF; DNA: TGTGCCAGCAGTCGCCCCGGGACAGGCTCTGGAAACACCATATATTTT